What follows are 20 T cell receptor beta chains derived from one specimen sequenced in a study of shared clonotypes between healthy human individuals. Assay used: immunoSEQ multiplex PCR; TCRdb lists only in-frame clones, some missing. This table holds about 1.1 million clones, around three quarters found once. Material: memory CD4+ T cells from PBMCs. Subset defined: CD45RA-negative fraction. The receptors come from a young man in good health. Some clones in this sample may be carry-over from other donors' samples.

V and J are TRBV23-1 and TRBJ1-1; weak D call: TRBD1 (5 bases). TRBV23-1 is known as an ORF, though its function is uncertain. The CDR3 covers 15 residues. V was trimmed by 6 bases and J by 3 bases, leaving 17 bases between them. CDR3 in DNA: TGCGCCAGCAGCCAGGGCTCGGGTGGGTACACTGAAGCTTTCTTT. Encoded protein: CASSQGSGGYTEAFF.

This sequence joins TRBV7-9 and TRBJ1-1, with D possibly being TRBD1 (5 bases). The germline gives CDR1 SEHNR, CDR2 FQNEAQ (reference sequence). The CDR3 has 14 amino acids. Trimming took 6 bases from V and 2 from J, leaving 13 bases between them. In DNA form, the CDR3 reads TGTGCCAGCAGTCCACGCAGGGACAACACTGAAGCTTTCTTT. Translated, it gives CASSPRRDNTEAFF.

The rearrangement joins TRBV28 to TRBJ1-3, with unresolved D. This CDR3 comprises 12 residues. The V end was cut by 7 bases, the J end by 9 bases, with 13 bases between. Looked up from germline, CDR1 is MDHEN and CDR2 is SYDVKM. CDR3 in amino acids: CASNSIWGTIYF. The CDR3 coding sequence is TGTGCCAGCAATTCAATATGGGGCACCATATATTTT.

The table lists this clone with a count of one. The chain is built from TRBV7-9 and TRBJ1-4; no clear D gene. The V end lost 4 bases, the J end lost 8 bases, and 8 bases lay between the germline ends. The CDR3 has 12 amino acids. Germline V gene sequence: CDR1 SEHNR, CDR2 FQNEAQ (reference sequence). The CDR3 protein is CASSSLTEKLFF. The DNA for the CDR3 is TGTGCCAGCAGCTCCCTGACAGAAAAACTGTTTTTT.

The chain joins TRBV5-1 to TRBJ2-5; 7 bases are a match to TRBD1. The CDR3 is made up of 15 amino acids. Germline V gives CDR1 SGHRS, CDR2 YFSETQ. The V gene end was trimmed by 4 bases and the J gene end by 4 bases; junction bases not matched to a gene: 10. In nucleotides, the CDR3 is TGCGCCAGCAGCCCGGCGACAGGGTCCGGAGAGACCCAGTACTTC. It translates to CASSPATGSGETQYF.

This clone was counted only a few times. Other DNA sequences within the sample encode an identical CDR3. The chain is built from TRBV5-1 and TRBJ2-5; TRBD2 aligns across 7 bases. V shed 4 bases, J shed 1 base, and the junction held 4 bases outside the gene matches. The germline gives CDR1 SGHRS, CDR2 YFSETQ. This CDR3 comprises 14 residues. Here the CDR3 reads CASSRGTTQETQYF. CDR3 coding DNA: TGCGCCAGCAGCCGTGGGACTACCCAAGAGACCCAGTACTTC.

The chain joins TRBV10-3 to TRBJ1-1; possibly TRBD1 for D (5 bases). CDR1 is ENHRY, CDR2 SYGVKD, per germline. There are 12 residues in the CDR3. Deletions cut 10 bases from V and 1 base from J, with 10 bases between. In nucleotides, the CDR3 is TGTGCCACACAGGTTAAGAACACTGAAGCTTTCTTT. This gives the protein CATQVKNTEAFF.

As DNA, the CDR3 is TGTGCCAGCAGCTTTATTGGTACACATGAGCAGTTCTTC. It yields the protein CASSFIGTHEQFF. The chain couples TRBV5-6 to TRBJ2-1; D remains unclear. The CDR3 totals 13 residues. Trimming cost V 2 bases and J 8 bases, with 11 bases left between them. CDR1 is SGHDT and CDR2 is YYEEEE in the germline V gene.

The J gene is TRBJ1-5, the V gene TRBV10-3; D may be TRBD1 (6 bases). Germline V lookup: CDR1 ENHRY, CDR2 SYGVKD. V was trimmed by 5 bases and J by 6 bases, leaving 26 bases between them. This CDR3 is 18 amino acids long. For the CDR3, the DNA is TGTGCCATCAGTCTCCACGCGGGGGCACGGGGAGGTAGTCAGCCCCAGCATTTT. It translates to CAISLHAGARGGSQPQHF.

V gene TRBV6-6 combines with J gene TRBJ2-5; 9 bases are a match to TRBD1. Germline V gene sequence: CDR1 MNHNY, CDR2 SVGAGI (reference sequence). The CDR3 runs 14 residues. After removal of 0 bases from V and 5 bases from J, the junction contained 1 base not matched to a gene. The CDR3 coding sequence is TGTGCCAGCAGTTACTCCGGGACAGGGGAGACCCAGTACTTC. It encodes CASSYSGTGETQYF.

The chain links TRBV21-1 to TRBJ2-7. TRBV21-1 is described as a pseudogene. This CDR3 is 13 amino acids long. Here the CDR3 reads CASSKVVPREQYF. The CDR3 coding sequence is TGTGCCAGCAGCAAAGTGGTACCACGCGAGCAGTACTTC.

V is TRBV7-6 and J is TRBJ2-3; D uncertain. The germline V gene has CDR1 SGHVS and CDR2 FNYEAQ. The length of the CDR3 is 14 residues. Trimming cost V 1 base and J 1 base, with 6 bases left between them. CDR3: CASSLGQGTDTQYF. DNA of the CDR3: TGTGCCAGCAGCTTAGGGCAGGGCACAGATACGCAGTATTTT.

CDR3 protein: CASSLAGRADYGYTF. CDR3 nucleotide sequence: TGCGCCAGCAGCCTGGCGGGTAGGGCCGACTATGGCTACACCTTC. The V gene is TRBV5-1, the J gene TRBJ1-2; D call uncertain. The CDR3 has 15 residues. Between the trimmed V and J ends, which lost 4 bases and 3 bases, there was a span of 16 bases. Germline CDR1 reads SGHRS; CDR2 reads YFSETQ.

The chain recombines TRBV7-2 with TRBJ2-7; 10 bases align to TRBD2. This CDR3 has 15 residues. V trimming: 1 base; J trimming: 3 bases; junction bases outside the gene matches: 3. Germline assignment: CDR1 SGHTA and CDR2 FQGNSA. As DNA, the CDR3 is TGTGCCAGCAGCTTAGACTCTAGCGGGAGCTACGAGCAGTACTTC. This sequence encodes CASSLDSSGSYEQYF.

The rearrangement uses TRBV28 and TRBJ1-5; 7 bases agree with TRBD1. This CDR3 has 15 amino acids. The V gene's germline CDR1 is MDHEN and CDR2 SYDVKM. V shed 6 bases and J 2 bases; nucleotides not matched to a gene: 7. The CDR3 bases are TGTGCCAGCAGCCCTTTAGGACAGGGCAATCAGCCCCAGCATTTT. It is translated as CASSPLGQGNQPQHF.

The gene calls are TRBV7-8 and TRBJ1-3; D remains unclear. Trimming removed 1 base at V and 0 bases at J, with 10 bases between. CDR1 is SGHVS and CDR2 is FQNEAQ in the germline V gene. The CDR3 sequence is 16 residues long. The CDR3 protein is CASSLVPGASGNTIYF. In DNA, the CDR3 is TGTGCCAGCAGCTTAGTACCCGGCGCCTCTGGAAACACCATATATTTT.

The chain has TRBV7-9 and TRBJ1-2, with a weak D call TRBD1 (6 bases). From germline, CDR1 is SEHNR and CDR2 FQNEAQ (reference sequence). Deletions cut 5 bases from V and 4 bases from J, with 14 bases between. The CDR3 spans 14 residues. The DNA for the CDR3 is TGTGCCAGCAGCGCGGACAGAACCGCCTATGGCTACACCTTC. Translated, it gives CASSADRTAYGYTF. Combining the CDR3 with reference TRBV7-9 and TRBJ1-2 gives the whole variable domain DTGVSQNPRHKITKRGQNVTFRCDPISEHNRLYWYRQTLGQGPEFLTYFQNEAQLEKSRLLSDRFSAERPKGSFSTLEIQRTEQGDSAMYLCASSADRTAYGYTFGSGTRLTVV.

The gene calls are TRBV4-2 and TRBJ2-7; 8 positions match TRBD2. V dropped 2 bases and J dropped 2; count of bases not matched to a gene: 8. The length of the CDR3 is 16 residues. Germline V CDR1 and CDR2: LGHNA, YNFKEQ. Here the CDR3 DNA reads TGTGCCAGCAGCCAATTTACTAGCGGTCTCGCCTACGAGCAGTACTTC. Protein product: CASSQFTSGLAYEQYF.

As to this clone: This specimen includes other DNA sequences encoding the same CDR3. The chain joins TRBV7-9 to TRBJ1-1; D possibly corresponds to TRBD1 (5 bases). V was cut by 5 bases and J by 0 bases, with 10 bases left in between. CDR1 SEHNR and CDR2 FQNEAQ come from the germline V gene (reference sequence). The CDR3 extends over 14 amino acids. The CDR3 region is CASSLRQMNTEAFF. The CDR3 DNA is TGTGCCAGCAGCCTCAGACAGATGAACACTGAAGCTTTCTTT.

Turning to this clone: A much larger clone lies a single base off, so this may be a read error. The J gene is TRBJ1-1, the V gene TRBV19; the match to TRBD1 covers 7 bases. Trimming cost V 5 bases and J 1 base; bases outside gene matches: 4. This CDR3 is 14 amino acids long. CDR1 and CDR2 from the germline V gene are LNHDA and SQIVND (reference sequence). The DNA for the CDR3 is TGTGCCAGTAGTGTTAACAGGGGGAACACTGAAGCTTTCTTT. It encodes CASSVNRGNTEAFF.